One and the same sample provided the 10 T cell receptor beta chains below, sequenced in a study of blood T cell repertoires in COVID-19. Libraries were prepared by immunoSEQ multiplex PCR; TCRdb keeps only in-frame clonotypes and omits some of them. The sample has 250,000 to 350,000 clones; about 90% are singletons. The material sequenced was PBMCs or T cells enriched from blood (not recorded which). These receptors were taken from a woman aged 18-29 years with acute COVID-19.

V usage is TRBV12-5 and J usage is TRBJ2-1; 15 bases are a match to TRBD2. Trimming cost V 1 base and J 6 bases; bases outside gene matches: 4. The CDR3 has 17 amino acids. Germline V gene lookup returns CDR1 LGHNT and CDR2 FRNRAP. CDR3 DNA: TGTGCTAGTGGTTTGGGGACTAGCGGGAGGGCCTCCAATGAGCAGTTCTTC. Encoded protein: CASGLGTSGRASNEQFF.

This clone was recorded once. The chain is built from TRBV28 and TRBJ1-1, with a tentative D call TRBD1 (6 bases). The CDR3 contains 16 residues. V was pared by 6 bases and J by 1 base, with 18 bases between. Germline CDR1 and CDR2: MDHEN and SYDVKM. Here the CDR3 reads CASRAGQMFSNTEAFF. The CDR3 coding sequence is TGTGCCAGCAGAGCTGGACAGATGTTCTCGAACACTGAAGCTTTCTTT. The full variable domain, its missing parts supplied by reference TRBV28 and TRBJ1-1, is DVKVTQSSRYLVKRTGEKVFLECVQDMDHENMFWYRQDPGLGLRLIYFSYDVKMKEKGDIPEGYSVSREKKERFSLILESASTNQTSMYLCASRAGQMFSNTEAFFGQGTRLTVV.

The rearrangement uses TRBV9 and TRBJ2-5; 9 nucleotides match TRBD1. V shed 0 bases and J 5 bases; nucleotides not matched to a gene: 8. Germline CDR1 reads SGDLS; CDR2 reads YYNGEE. The length of the CDR3 is 16 residues. CDR3 sequence reads: CASSVGEQGAGETQYF. CDR3 DNA: TGTGCCAGCAGCGTAGGAGAACAGGGGGCCGGGGAGACCCAGTACTTC.

The rearrangement uses TRBV6-2 or TRBV6-3 and TRBJ2-1; 11 bases map to TRBD2. Per germline, CDR1 MNHEY and CDR2 SVGEGT. The CDR3 consists of 18 residues. V gave up 6 bases and J gave up 4 bases; unmatched junction bases: 14. Here the CDR3 reads CASSPFRLAGQEYNEQFF. The CDR3 bases are TGTGCCAGCAGCCCTTTCCGACTAGCGGGACAAGAGTACAATGAGCAGTTCTTC.

V usage is TRBV10-2 and J usage is TRBJ2-7, with TRBD2 matching over 8 bases. The CDR3 runs 14 residues. The germline V gene encodes CDR1 WSHSY and CDR2 SAAADI. With V trimmed by 9 bases and J by 1 base, 8 bases remained unmatched. CDR3 bases: TGCGCCAGTTCTCCATTAGCGGGGTCCTACGAGCAGTACTTC. Translated, it gives CASSPLAGSYEQYF.

V and J are TRBV28 and TRBJ2-7; 15 bases fit TRBD2. This CDR3 has 18 amino acids. CDR1 is MDHEN, CDR2 SYDVKM, per germline. Trimming removed 5 bases from V and 2 bases from J; junction bases left unmatched: 10. CDR3 region: CASSTGLAGGGAPYEQYF. CDR3 bases: TGTGCCAGCAGTACGGGACTAGCGGGAGGAGGTGCCCCCTACGAGCAGTACTTC.

The CDR3 sequence is CASSFSTSGRASAKNIQYF. The CDR3 coding sequence is TGTGCCAGTAGTTTTTCGACTAGCGGGAGGGCCTCAGCCAAAAACATTCAGTACTTC. The chain uses TRBV19 and TRBJ2-4, with 14 positions matching TRBD2. The CDR3 has 19 amino acids. V shed 5 bases and J 0 bases; nucleotides not matched to a gene: 9. Germline-derived CDR1 and CDR2 are LNHDA and SQIVND (reference sequence).

The V and J genes are TRBV6-1 and TRBJ2-7, with 9 bases fitting TRBD1. Germline loops: CDR1 MNHNS, CDR2 SASEGT. With V trimmed by 4 bases and J by 3 bases, 16 bases remained unmatched. CDR3 length equals 18 residues. The CDR3 spells CASSVHLIGTGPNYEQYF. CDR3 nucleotide sequence: TGTGCCAGCAGTGTACACCTAATTGGGACAGGGCCTAACTACGAGCAGTACTTC.

This chain links TRBV9 with TRBJ2-7; unclear D gene. Trimming took 0 bases from V and 1 from J, leaving 11 bases between them. The germline CDR1 and CDR2 sequences are SGDLS and YYNGEE. CDR3 length: 15 residues. CDR3 in amino acids: CASSVAPSRSYEQYF. In DNA, the CDR3 is TGTGCCAGCAGCGTAGCTCCTTCGAGATCCTACGAGCAGTACTTC. The variable domain in full, with the rest retrieved from reference TRBV9 and TRBJ2-7, is DSGVTQTPKHLITATGQRVTLRCSPRSGDLSVYWYQQSLDQGLQFLIQYYNGEERAKGNILERFSAQQFPDLHSELNLSSLELGDSALYFCASSVAPSRSYEQYFGPGTRLTVT.

This chain joins TRBV5-8 and TRBJ1-5, with D unresolved. Trimming took off 0 bases at V and 11 bases at J, with 18 bases between the two ends. The CDR3 contains 15 residues. CDR1 is SGHTS, CDR2 YDEGEE, per germline. The CDR3 spells CASSLDPGGKWSQHF. CDR3 bases: TGTGCCAGCAGCTTGGACCCCGGCGGAAAGTGGTCCCAGCATTTT.